These 4 T cell receptor beta chains were sequenced from one sample in a study of blood T cells in healthy people across ages. Then a second PCR, running about 6 to 12 cycles, was carried out with a sample-barcoded 5' primer and a J-beta primer mix. Each CDR3 protein is one row after TCRdb ran MiXCR on the 5' RACE reads. The repertoire holds about a million distinct CDR3 sequences, with roughly 47% as singletons. Sequences were obtained from blood. Source of these receptors: a woman aged 60-75 years in good health.

This clonotype was found a few times. The chain employs TRBV12-3 or TRBV12-4 and TRBJ2-3, with 11 bases matching TRBD2. V lost 5 bases and J lost 2; bases outside the gene matches: 6. This CDR3 has 16 residues. CDR3 in amino acids: CASSPRLAGLTDTQYF. In DNA, the CDR3 is TGTGCCAGCAGTCCCAGACTAGCGGGACTCACAGATACGCAGTATTTT.

The chain is built from TRBV14 and TRBJ2-1, with 11 bases matching TRBD2. Germline values: CDR1 SGHDN, CDR2 FVKESK. This CDR3 region has 17 residues. J gave up 8 bases and V 2 bases, and 11 bases lay outside the gene matches. Written as DNA, the CDR3 is TGTGCCAGCAGCCAACAGTTGCTAGCGGGAGGATCGCATGAGCAGTTCTTC. Protein: CASSQQLLAGGSHEQFF.

This clonotype was observed a single time. The rearrangement uses TRBV7-9 and TRBJ2-1; TRBD1 agrees at 9 bases. The V segment lost 0 bases and the J segment 9 bases; nucleotides outside the gene matches: 6. The V gene's germline CDR1 is SEHNR and CDR2 FQNEAQ (reference sequence). CDR3 length equals 15 residues. DNA for the CDR3: TGTGCCAGCAGCTTAGCACCACAGGGGGCGGGTGAGCAGTTCTTC. Translating it yields CASSLAPQGAGEQFF.

The chain is built from TRBV7-2 and TRBJ2-3; D unresolved. This CDR3 spans 16 amino acids. V lost 1 base and J 5 bases, leaving 16 bases between the germline ends. Germline values: CDR1 SGHTA, CDR2 FQGNSA. CDR3 region: CASSLVGSEMEDTQYF. As DNA, the CDR3 is TGTGCCAGCAGCTTAGTAGGGTCAGAGATGGAAGATACGCAGTATTTT. Based on the CDR3 plus reference TRBV7-2 and TRBJ2-3, the full variable domain is GAGVSQSPSNKVTEKGKDVELRCDPISGHTALYWYRQSLGQGLEFLIYFQGNSAPDKSGLPSDRFSAERTGGSVSTLTIQRTQQEDSAVYLCASSLVGSEMEDTQYFGPGTRLTVL.